Shown below are 27 T cell receptor beta chains from a single sample sequenced in a study of sequential checkpoint blockade in melanoma. The protocol was immunoSEQ multiplex PCR, while the TCRdb copy is restricted to in-frame clones and leaves out a portion. The sample has about 13,000 clones, more than 70% seen once. Indicated treatment: randomized to nivolumab then ipilimumab (arm A) or the reverse (arm B). The source material was CD8+ T cells sorted from blood (inferred from file names), sampled from a patient given nivolumab and ipilimumab in sequence. These receptors all stem from a human patient with melanoma. Some clones in this sample may be carry-over from other donors' samples.

This clone was detected a few times. This rearrangement joins TRBV6-6 to TRBJ1-4, with TRBD1 identical over 9 bases. The CDR3 is 13 residues long. Germline V gives CDR1 MNHNY, CDR2 SVGAGI (reference sequence). V dropped 0 bases and J dropped 10; count of bases not matched to a gene: 0. CDR3 nucleotides: TGTGCCAGCAGTTACTCGACAGGGGGAAAACTGTTTTTT. This encodes CASSYSTGGKLFF.

Here the CDR3 DNA reads TGTGCCAGCAGCCAAGGACAGGGGACCTACGAGCAGTACTTC. Residues: CASSQGQGTYEQYF. The J gene is TRBJ2-5, the V gene TRBV4-2; 8 bases fit TRBD1. The J call may be mistaken, given a closer DNA end match to TRBJ2-7. Germline CDR1 and CDR2: LGHNA and YNFKEQ. The CDR3 contains 14 residues.

This clone has more than one count but fewer than ten. This sequence joins TRBV7-9 and TRBJ2-7; 8 bases are a match to TRBD1. With V trimmed by 4 bases and J by 2 bases, 7 bases remained unmatched. Germline V CDR1 and CDR2: SEHNR, FQNEAQ (reference sequence). The CDR3 extends over 15 amino acids. CDR3 DNA sequence: TGTGCCAGCAGCTCCGGGACAGGCCTAACCTACGAGCAGTACTTC. Translating it yields CASSSGTGLTYEQYF.

This clone was observed once. The V and J genes are TRBV4-2 and TRBJ2-7; 9 bases match TRBD2. This CDR3 spans 17 amino acids. Germline CDR1 LGHNA, CDR2 YNFKEQ. Trimming at V came to 0 bases and at J to 2 bases, leaving 8 bases not matched to a gene. CDR3 protein: CASSQDPLRGGAYEQYF. CDR3 sequence (DNA): TGTGCCAGCAGCCAAGATCCCCTCCGCGGGGGGGCCTACGAGCAGTACTTC.

In its sample, this clone was seen once. The chain has TRBV28 and TRBJ1-5; D not resolved. Trimming shortened V by 7 bases and J by 1 base, and 5 bases separated the two germline ends. The CDR3 totals 12 residues. Germline CDR1 is MDHEN and CDR2 is SYDVKM. The CDR3 region has the DNA TGTGCCAGCAAGCACAGCAATCAGCCCCAGCATTTT. This gives the protein CASKHSNQPQHF.

The chain uses TRBV5-1 and TRBJ1-6; tentative D call: TRBD1 (5 bases). V dropped 0 bases and J dropped 7 bases, with 23 bases sitting between them. CDR3 length: 19 residues. Germline V gene sequence: CDR1 SGHRS, CDR2 YFSETQ. The CDR3: CASSLEPRTRNRLNSPLHF. As DNA, the CDR3 is TGCGCCAGCAGCTTGGAGCCGCGTACGAGAAACAGGTTAAATTCACCCCTCCACTTT.

The CDR3 DNA reads as TGCGCCAGCAGTCCTGTGCGGTCCTTGACCTACGAGCAGTACTTC. It is translated as CASSPVRSLTYEQYF. V and J are TRBV10-2 and TRBJ2-7; D remains ambiguous. CDR1 and CDR2 (germline): WSHSY, SAAADI. The CDR3 is made up of 15 amino acids. V was trimmed by 5 bases and J by 2 bases, leaving 16 bases between them.

This rearrangement joins TRBV5-8 to TRBJ2-7, with a tentative D call TRBD2 (7 bases). The CDR3 runs 15 residues. Germline V gene sequence: CDR1 SGHTS, CDR2 YDEGEE. V lost 1 base and J lost 5, with 16 bases in between. The CDR3 loop is CASSLSIRGANEQYF. For the CDR3, the DNA is TGTGCCAGCAGCTTGAGCATTCGGGGGGCTAACGAGCAGTACTTC.

V gene TRBV11-2 combines with J gene TRBJ2-5, with 11 nucleotides matching TRBD2. With the DNA end fitting TRBJ2-7 better, the J assignment may be wrong. In germline, CDR1 is SGHAT, CDR2 FQNNGV. The CDR3 contains 16 residues. CDR3 DNA: TGTGCCAGCAGCGGATCTAGCGGGGGGCCTCACTACGAGCAGTACTTC. Amino acid sequence: CASSGSSGGPHYEQYF.

This clone was seen just once. J is TRBJ2-1 and V is TRBV4-1; D is perhaps TRBD1 (6 bases). The germline CDR1 and CDR2 sequences are MGHRA and YSYEKL. Trimming shortened V by 0 bases and J by 6 bases, and 9 bases separated the two germline ends. The length of the CDR3 is 14 residues. The CDR3 DNA sequence: TGCGCCAGCAGCCAAGACAGGGGTAGCAATGAGCAGTTCTTC. Protein sequence: CASSQDRGSNEQFF.

This rearrangement joins TRBV5-1 to TRBJ2-7, with D unresolved. CDR1 is SGHRS and CDR2 is YFSETQ in the germline V gene. CDR3 length equals 12 residues. V was trimmed by 0 bases and J by 7 bases, leaving 8 bases between them. The CDR3 DNA sequence: TGCGCCAGCAGCTTGGTTGCGCGTGAGCAGTACTTC. Protein sequence: CASSLVAREQYF.

This CDR3 reads CASSEQSGGADTQYF. The DNA for the CDR3 is TGTGCCAGCAGTGAACAGAGCGGGGGGGCTGATACGCAGTATTTT. J is TRBJ2-3 and V is TRBV6-1; 10 positions match TRBD2. V lost 2 bases to trimming and J lost 6 bases; unmatched junction nucleotides: 5. The CDR3 loop spans 15 amino acids. Per germline, CDR1 MNHNS and CDR2 SASEGT.

The genes are TRBV9 and TRBJ1-4, with 8 bases that match TRBD1. This CDR3 contains 15 residues. The J segment lost 7 bases and the V segment lost 0 bases, leaving 5 bases of the junction unmatched. Germline V CDR1 and CDR2: SGDLS, YYNGEE. CDR3 nucleotides: TGTGCCAGCAGCGTAGAGGACAGGGTTGGTGAAAAACTGTTTTTT. Translation: CASSVEDRVGEKLFF.

The rearrangement uses TRBV27 and TRBJ2-7; D uncertain. Trimming removed 5 bases from V and 7 bases from J, with 15 bases in between. The CDR3 runs to 13 residues. Looked up from germline, CDR1 is MNHEY and CDR2 is SMNVEV (reference sequence). The CDR3 DNA follows: TGTGCCAGCAGTCTGGCGGTACCTTTGGAGCAGTACTTC. Residues: CASSLAVPLEQYF.

V usage is TRBV2 and J usage is TRBJ2-1; D is perhaps TRBD2 (5 bases). CDR3 size: 15 residues. Germline loops: CDR1 SNHLY, CDR2 FYNNEI. V lost 4 bases, J lost 1 base, and 11 bases lay in between. CDR3 residues: CASSGRDASYNEQFF. CDR3 coding DNA: TGTGCCAGCAGTGGCCGGGATGCTTCCTACAATGAGCAGTTCTTC.

The chain combines TRBV19 with TRBJ2-3; 11 nucleotides align to TRBD2. CDR1 is LNHDA, CDR2 SQIVND, per germline (reference sequence). The V segment lost 7 bases and the J segment 5 bases; nucleotides outside the gene matches: 8. The CDR3 loop spans 15 amino acids. CDR3 bases: TGTGCCAGTACCTTAGCGGGGGGGCCGAGAGATACGCAGTATTTT. Translated, it gives CASTLAGGPRDTQYF.

This chain uses TRBV4-3 with TRBJ2-7; no definite D call. CDR1 is LGHNA, CDR2 YSLEER, per germline. V was trimmed by 1 base and J by 0 bases, leaving 13 bases between them. There are 16 residues in the CDR3. CDR3 nucleotide sequence: TGCGCCAGCAGCCAAGCCCCACAGTATACCTCCTACGAGCAGTACTTC. Amino acid sequence: CASSQAPQYTSYEQYF.

This clone was counted between two and nine times. The chain combines TRBV9 with TRBJ1-2, with D tentatively TRBD1 (5 bases). Germline V gene lookup returns CDR1 SGDLS and CDR2 YYNGEE. The CDR3 is 14 residues long. With 3 bases removed from V and 3 bases from J, the gap between germline ends came to 12 bases. The DNA of the CDR3 is TGTGCCAGCAGCGGACAGTGGGGTGACTATGGCTACACCTTC. Residues: CASSGQWGDYGYTF. The whole variable domain, remainder taken from reference TRBV9 and TRBJ1-2, is DSGVTQTPKHLITATGQRVTLRCSPRSGDLSVYWYQQSLDQGLQFLIQYYNGEERAKGNILERFSAQQFPDLHSELNLSSLELGDSALYFCASSGQWGDYGYTFGSGTRLTVV.

This chain links TRBV25-1 with TRBJ1-5; D not certain. Trimming took off 7 bases at V and 3 bases at J, with 16 bases between the two ends. There are 15 residues in the CDR3. From germline, CDR1 is MGHDK and CDR2 SYGVNS. Here the CDR3 DNA reads TGTGCCAGCACCGCCCCTGAGGGTTACAATCAGCCCCAGCATTTT. It yields the protein CASTAPEGYNQPQHF.

The V and J genes are TRBV4-2 and TRBJ1-2, with no clear D. V was cut by 0 bases and J by 4 bases, with 12 bases left in between. The length of the CDR3 is 15 residues. The V gene's germline CDR1 is LGHNA and CDR2 YNFKEQ. CDR3: CASSQDVADTYGYTF. The CDR3 DNA sequence: TGTGCCAGCAGCCAAGATGTGGCAGACACCTATGGCTACACCTTC.

This chain links TRBV7-2 with TRBJ1-4; D remains ambiguous. V shed 1 base and J shed 2 bases, with 8 bases lying between them. Germline-derived CDR1 and CDR2 are SGHTA and FQGNSA. The CDR3 runs 15 residues. Written as DNA, the CDR3 is TGTGCCAGCAGCTTAGGAAGGAGTACTAATGAAAAACTGTTTTTT. Protein sequence: CASSLGRSTNEKLFF. Complete variable domain (other parts from reference TRBV7-2 and TRBJ1-4): GAGVSQSPSNKVTEKGKDVELRCDPISGHTALYWYRQSLGQGLEFLIYFQGNSAPDKSGLPSDRFSAERTGGSVSTLTIQRTQQEDSAVYLCASSLGRSTNEKLFFGSGTQLSVL.

The rearrangement uses TRBV6-1 and TRBJ2-3; 10 bases are shared with TRBD1. The CDR3 extends over 15 amino acids. Looked up from germline, CDR1 is MNHNS and CDR2 is SASEGT. The V gene end was trimmed by 3 bases and the J gene end by 4 bases; junction bases not matched to a gene: 4. The DNA for the CDR3 is TGTGCCAGCAGTGAGAGGGACAGGGGCCCAGATACGCAGTATTTT. Amino acids: CASSERDRGPDTQYF.

The chain couples TRBV30 to TRBJ2-1; TRBD2 matches 8 bases. V was pared by 5 bases and J by 7 bases, with 10 bases of the junction left unmatched. The CDR3 is 14 amino acids. The germline CDR1 and CDR2 sequences are GTSNPN and SVGIG (reference sequence). The CDR3 loop is CAWARGGRLNEQFF. The CDR3, as DNA: TGTGCCTGGGCACGGGGGGGTCGCTTGAATGAGCAGTTCTTC.

The gene calls are TRBV4-1 and TRBJ2-2; D is undetermined. CDR3 length: 15 residues. Trimming stripped 3 bases from V and 2 bases from J, with 10 bases between. Germline assignment: CDR1 MGHRA and CDR2 YSYEKL. The CDR3, as DNA: TGCGCCAGCAGCCATCAAGCCGTCAACACCGGGGAGCTGTTTTTT. Protein product: CASSHQAVNTGELFF.

V usage is TRBV28 and J usage is TRBJ2-2; D gene uncertain. V gave up 3 bases and J gave up 0 bases, with 8 bases separating them. The CDR3 is 15 residues long. Germline CDR1 is MDHEN and CDR2 is SYDVKM. Here the CDR3 reads CASSFSSANTGELFF. In DNA form, the CDR3 reads TGTGCCAGCAGTTTCTCCAGCGCGAACACCGGGGAGCTGTTTTTT.

This clone was seen just once. This chain uses TRBV19 with TRBJ2-6; D is uncertain. Germline CDR1 is LNHDA and CDR2 is SQIVND (reference sequence). Trimming left V 7 bases short and J 6 bases short, with 10 bases between. The CDR3 covers 13 residues. The CDR3 protein is CASKLILANVLTF. CDR3 sequence (DNA): TGTGCCAGTAAGCTAATATTGGCCAACGTCCTGACTTTC. Combining the CDR3 with reference TRBV19 and TRBJ2-6 gives the whole variable domain DGGITQSPKYLFRKEGQNVTLSCEQNLNHDAMYWYRQDPGQGLRLIYYSQIVNDFQKGDIAEGYSVSREKKESFPLTVTSAQKNPTAFYLCASKLILANVLTFGAGSRLTVL.

This chain connects TRBV6-1 to TRBJ1-1; no clear D gene. CDR1 is MNHNS, CDR2 SASEGT, per germline. CDR3 length equals 12 residues. V lost 6 bases and J lost 6, with 11 bases in between. The CDR3 is CASRRTVAEAFF. CDR3 nucleotides: TGTGCCAGCAGGAGGACTGTGGCTGAAGCTTTCTTT.